Detailed here is one T cell receptor (beta chain). Its specificity is not known. Primers: 60 Vbeta forward and 13 Jbeta reverse. The table came from immunoSEQ multiplex PCR; TCRdb's copy has only in-frame clones and leaves some out. Seen here are approximately 130,000 clones, around 70% observed once, and the top ten hold roughly 3%. This entry belongs to a study of cytomegalovirus exposure and HLA in healthy donors. Study-wide points: The dataset shows that most TCR sequences were rare, while some public TCRs occurred in many donors. Using a false discovery rate of 0.05, a later analysis showed that around 16,000 TCR beta sequences were associated with HLA alleles.

The CDR3 spans 14 residues. V gave up 5 bases and J gave up 7 bases, with 18 bases separating them. The V gene's germline CDR1 is MDHEN and CDR2 SYDVKM. The chain couples TRBV28 to TRBJ2-7; maybe TRBD2 (7 bases). The sample was PBMCs. The clonotype comes from a man aged 25 to 40 in good health and CMV-seronegative. CDR3: CASSLGGAVGEQYF. The CDR3, as DNA: TGTGCCAGCAGTCTGGGGGGGGCGGTCGGGGAGCAGTACTTC.